Below, 4 T cell receptor beta chains from the same sample are listed, as sequenced in a study of blood T cell repertoires in COVID-19. Data came from immunoSEQ multiplex PCR; TCRdb stores just in-frame clones and leaves some out. This sample has roughly 180,000 clones, with approximately 84% found just once. The sample was peripheral blood. The receptors derive from a woman aged 45-59 years with COVID-19, enrolled during active disease.

The chain links TRBV6-6 to TRBJ1-4, with 9 bases fitting TRBD1. Germline V gene lookup returns CDR1 MNHNY and CDR2 SVGAGI (reference sequence). The CDR3 runs 17 residues. The trim removed 5 bases at V and 0 bases at J, leaving 7 bases unmatched. This chain's CDR3 is CASSLGTGLATNEKLFF. CDR3 nucleotides: TGTGCCAGCAGTCTCGGGACAGGGTTAGCAACTAATGAAAAACTGTTTTTT.

J is TRBJ1-6 and V is TRBV10-3, with 8 nucleotides matching TRBD1. Germline V gene lookup returns CDR1 ENHRY and CDR2 SYGVKD. The CDR3 is 15 residues long. The trim removed 3 bases at V and 9 bases at J, leaving 7 bases unmatched. CDR3 sequence: CAISDSGGSRSPLHF. CDR3 in DNA: TGTGCCATCAGTGATTCAGGGGGCTCTCGTTCACCCCTCCACTTT.

The rearrangement uses TRBV4-1 and TRBJ1-1; tentatively, D is TRBD1 (6 bases). Deletions cut 6 bases from V and 4 bases from J, with 21 bases between. Germline values: CDR1 MGHRA, CDR2 YSYEKL. The CDR3 totals 16 residues. The CDR3 nucleotides read TGCGCCAGCAGATTAAAAGCGGGGCAGGGGACCACTGAAGCTTTCTTT. It encodes CASRLKAGQGTTEAFF.

The chain is built from TRBV7-6 and TRBJ2-2; tentative D call: TRBD2 (5 bases). The CDR3 has 18 residues. Germline-derived CDR1 and CDR2 are SGHVS and FNYEAQ. Trimming removed 0 bases from V and 7 bases from J, with 21 bases in between. CDR3 DNA sequence: TGTGCCAGCAGCTTAGCCCTCGATCCCTCCGGGGTTGGCGGGGAGCTGTTTTTT. Its translation: CASSLALDPSGVGGELFF.